Listed below are T cell receptor beta chains from one sample, sequenced in a study of CD8 T cells in ankylosing spondylitis. TCRdb recomputed calls from the 5' RACE reads with MiXCR, one row per CDR3 protein. This sample has approximately 500,000 distinct CDR3 sequences, with roughly 13% found just once. Sequencing was performed on blood, either unsorted or a sorted T cell fraction (not recorded which). The receptors stem from a male donor with ankylosing spondylitis. The CDR3 runs from the conserved cysteine through the conserved F or W. D genes are given only for firm matches. The size field is filled for only some rows; it gives once, few, many or a size class.

clone_size | j_call | v_call | d_call | cdr3_nt | cdr3_aa
- | TRBJ2-7 | TRBV12-3/TRBV12-4 | TRBD2 | TGTGCCAGCAGTTTCCTTAGCGGGAGGACCGCCTACGAGCAGTACTTC | CASSFLSGRTAYEQYF
many | TRBJ1-2 | TRBV7-8 | - | TGTGCCAGCAGCTTAGGTGGAGGATCCGGCTATGGCTACACCTTC | CASSLGGGSGYGYTF
- | TRBJ2-1 | TRBV10-3 | - | TGTGCCATCAGTCTTAGCGTAGATGAGCAGTTCTTC | CAISLSVDEQFF
- | TRBJ2-3 | TRBV3-1 | TRBD2 | TGTGCCAGCAGCGCTACTAGCGGGAGGACAGATACGCAGTATTTT | CASSATSGRTDTQYF
- | TRBJ2-5 | TRBV12-3/TRBV12-4 | - | TGTGCCAGCAGTTTGAAGGAGGACCAGTACTTC | CASSLKEDQYF
- | TRBJ2-1 | TRBV7-2 | TRBD1 | TGTGCCAGCAGCTCCAACCGGGCGACAGGGGCTGAGCAGTTCTTC | CASSSNRATGAEQFF
- | TRBJ1-2 | TRBV20-1 | - | TGCAGTGCTCTCCGAGGAAATGGCTACACCTTC | CSALRGNGYTF
- | TRBJ2-1 | TRBV7-6 | - | TGTGCCAGCAGCTTACTGGGTGCGGGGTCCTACAATGAGCAGTTCTTC | CASSLLGAGSYNEQFF
- | TRBJ2-3 | TRBV5-1 | - | TGCGCCAGCAGCTTGGAAGTTCGTAGCACAGATACGCAGTATTTT | CASSLEVRSTDTQYF
few | TRBJ1-6 | TRBV7-2 | - | TGTGCCAGCAGCTTAGCAGGGGGTAGGAATTCACCCCTCCACTTT | CASSLAGGRNSPLHF
- | TRBJ1-2 | TRBV20-1 | - | TGCAGTGCCCCCACCCCTTCCTATGGCTACACCTTC | CSAPTPSYGYTF
- | TRBJ1-5 | TRBV6-5 | - | TGTGCCAGCAGGTTAGGGGGAAACAATCAGCCCCAGCATTTT | CASRLGGNNQPQHF
few | TRBJ1-3 | TRBV30 | - | TGTGCCTGGAGAGAGCAGGGTGGAAACACCATATATTTT | CAWREQGGNTIYF
few | TRBJ1-4 | TRBV9 | TRBD1 | TGTGCCAGCAGCGCAGGAAACAGGGGGGGTAATGAAAAACTGTTTTTT | CASSAGNRGGNEKLFF
few | TRBJ2-4 | TRBV5-1 | TRBD2 | TGCGCCAGCAGCCAATCGACTAGCGGGGCCAACATTCAGTACTTC | CASSQSTSGANIQYF
- | TRBJ1-2 | TRBV6-1 | - | TGTGCCAGCAGTCCACGGAGGGTCGCACGGACCTATGGCTACACCTTC | CASSPRRVARTYGYTF
few | TRBJ2-7 | TRBV2 | TRBD1 | TGTGCCAGCAGCTTAGGGGGTCGGGACAGCGTCCTAAACTTC | CASSLGGRDSVLNF
few | TRBJ1-2 | TRBV3-1 | TRBD1 | TGTGCCAGCAGCCAATTAGGGGACAGGCTTGGCTACACCTTC | CASSQLGDRLGYTF
- | TRBJ2-5 | TRBV12-3/TRBV12-4 | - | TGTGCCAGCAGCATAGTGGAGACCCAGTACTTC | CASSIVETQYF
few | TRBJ2-5 | TRBV5-1 | TRBD2 | TGCGCCAGCAGCCCCACAGCGGGAGGACGGGAGACCCAGTACTTC | CASSPTAGGRETQYF
few | TRBJ1-1 | TRBV25-1 | - | TGTGCCAGCAGTGAACCCAATCGGGGGAACACTGAAGCTTTCTTT | CASSEPNRGNTEAFF
- | TRBJ1-5 | TRBV20-1 | - | TGCAGTGCTAGAGATCCAGGCAGCGAGAATCAGCCCCAGCATTTT | CSARDPGSENQPQHF
- | TRBJ2-3 | TRBV20-1 | - | TGCAGTGCGCCCCACACTTGGGGCGGCACAGATACGCAGTATTTT | CSAPHTWGGTDTQYF
few | TRBJ1-1 | TRBV3-1 | - | TGTGCCAGCAGCCAAGTACCCGGGGGAGAAGCTTTCTTT | CASSQVPGGEAFF
once | TRBJ2-1 | TRBV14 | TRBD2 | TGTGCCAGCAGTTCACAACAAGGTACGGCGGGAGGTGAGCAGTTCTTC | CASSSQQGTAGGEQFF
- | TRBJ2-1 | TRBV6-5 | - | TGTGCCAGCAGTTATCCCGGGACGGGGGATAGTGAGCAGTTCTTC | CASSYPGTGDSEQFF
- | TRBJ2-6 | TRBV12-3/TRBV12-4 | - | TGTGCCAGCAGTTTACCGACCGGGGCCAACGTCCTGACTTTC | CASSLPTGANVLTF